A single sample gave rise to the 30 T cell receptor beta chains below, sequenced in a study of tumor and adjacent non-tumor tissue in lung cancer. This sample's RNA came from whole unsorted tissue. The normal lung tissue was taken more than 3 cm from the tumor edge. A modified ARM-PCR protocol with three rounds of nested PCR amplified TCRbeta. TCRdb re-derived calls from the multiplex PCR reads in MiXCR, one entry per CDR3 protein. This table holds around 80,000 distinct CDR3 sequences, over 60% found once. Sequencing used distant non-tumor lung tissue. The receptors were gathered from a man aged 70-80 years with non-small cell lung cancer.

As to this clonotype: One end of the junction varies from germline; a read error may be responsible. The rearrangement links TRBV6-5 to TRBJ2-7; 9 bases agree with TRBD1. CDR1 and CDR2 from the germline V gene are MNHEY and SVGAGI. CDR3 size: 12 residues. The CDR3 loop reads CAVTGGGYEHYF. As DNA, the CDR3 is TGTGCTGTAACAGGGGGCGGCTACGAGCACTACTTC.

The chain couples TRBV28 to TRBJ2-3, with no clear D. This CDR3 spans 13 amino acids. Trimming left V 5 bases short and J 8 bases short, with 14 bases between. Germline V CDR1 and CDR2: MDHEN, SYDVKM. DNA for the CDR3: TGTGCCAGCAGTCTACCGCCCGCAGGTACGCAGTATTTT. Translating gives CASSLPPAGTQYF.

The chain employs TRBV12-3 or TRBV12-4 and TRBJ1-2, with TRBD1 matching 8 bases. The CDR3 runs to 14 residues. J lost 2 bases, V lost 9 bases, and 8 bases had no gene match. The CDR3 sequence: CARTPGQVNYGYTF. The CDR3 DNA reads as TGTGCCAGGACGCCGGGACAGGTGAACTATGGCTACACCTTC.

Remarks on this clonotype: A junction end diverges from the germline sequence, so it may reflect a read error. The chain couples TRBV11-3 to TRBJ2-3, with unresolved D. This CDR3 contains 15 residues. Germline V lookup: CDR1 SGHNT, CDR2 YENEEA. The CDR3 nucleotides read TGTGCCAGCACCCGTCGGGTAGTAAGCATAGATACGCGGTATTTT. Its protein product is CASTRRVVSIDTRYF.

With regard to this clonotype: A much larger clone sits a single nucleotide away, making a read error possible. The chain uses TRBV6-5 and TRBJ1-3, with D perhaps matching TRBD1 (5 bases). The length of the CDR3 is 15 residues. V shed 7 bases and J shed 0 bases, with 13 bases lying between them. The germline gives CDR1 MNHEY, CDR2 SVGAGI. This chain's CDR3 is CASIYLGGSGNTIYF. The CDR3 DNA sequence: TGTGCCAGCATTTATTTGGGGGGCTCTGGAAACACCATATATTTT.

This clonotype was detected once. V usage is TRBV29-1 and J usage is TRBJ2-5; perhaps TRBD1 as D (6 bases). The CDR3 loop spans 16 amino acids. Trimming took 7 bases from V and 6 from J, leaving 27 bases between them. In germline, CDR1 is SQVTM, CDR2 ANQGSEA. CDR3 in amino acids: CSAKYYLQTGQKTQYF. CDR3 bases: TGCAGCGCCAAGTACTATCTCCAGACAGGTCAAAAGACCCAGTACTTC.

This clonotype appeared a few times. The chain employs TRBV14 and TRBJ2-5; possible D gene TRBD2, 6 bases. V dropped 9 bases and J dropped 14 bases, with 19 bases sitting between them. Germline loops: CDR1 SGHDN, CDR2 FVKESK. This CDR3 contains 11 residues. CDR3 nucleotide sequence: TGTGCCAGTAGTCATGCGGGGATCCAATACTTC. Its protein product is CASSHAGIQYF.

In the case of this clonotype: Lacking the conserved final phenylalanine or tryptophan, this CDR3 likely reflects a read error. The chain carries TRBV29-1 and TRBJ2-7, with D perhaps TRBD2 (5 bases). Trimming stripped 8 bases from V and 3 bases from J, with 14 bases between. CDR1 SQVTM and CDR2 ANQGSEA come from the germline V gene. CDR3 length: 12 residues. Here the CDR3 DNA reads TGCAGCATTGGTTCTAGCTTCTACGAGCAGTACTTA. Its translation: CSIGSSFYEQYL.

In regard to this clonotype: At one end the junction does not follow the germline gene, possibly because of a read error. The V gene is TRBV5-4, the J gene TRBJ2-1; TRBD2 might be the D (5 bases). The V gene's germline CDR1 is SGHNT and CDR2 YYREEE (reference sequence). The CDR3 covers 15 residues. The CDR3 here is CASSFSSQMNNERFF. The CDR3 DNA reads as TGTGCCAGCAGCTTTTCATCCCAGATGAACAATGAGCGGTTCTTT.

With regard to this clonotype: One end of the junction fails to match germline, which may point to a read error. The J gene is TRBJ2-1, the V gene TRBV12-3 or TRBV12-4; D not certain. The CDR3 extends over 13 amino acids. CDR3 nucleotide sequence: TGTGCCAACAGTTTAGCAGTGGGTAATGAGCAATTCTTC. Translating it yields CANSLAVGNEQFF.

Notes on this clonotype: A read error may explain this, as a much larger clone is one base away. The V gene is TRBV5-5, the J gene TRBJ2-5; 11 bases are shared with TRBD2. The germline V gene encodes CDR1 SGHKS and CDR2 YYEKEE (reference sequence). This CDR3 has 16 residues. In DNA form, the CDR3 reads TGTGCCAGCAGCTTGGAGGTAGCGGGAGGGCGAGAGACCAAGTACTTC. It encodes CASSLEVAGGRETKYF.

Concerning this clonotype itself: A read error may account for a junction end that differs from germline. The chain recombines TRBV11-2 with TRBJ2-3; D is possibly TRBD2 (5 bases). Germline loops: CDR1 SGHAT, CDR2 FQNNGV. The CDR3 has 17 amino acids. The CDR3 coding sequence is TGTGCCAACAGCTCTTACTCTCACACTGCTAGCATAGATACGCAGTATTTT. As protein: CANSSYSHTASIDTQYF.

This clonotype was counted a single time. Mismatch with germline at one junction end may stem from a read error. This chain links TRBV12-3 or TRBV12-4 with TRBJ2-7, with D perhaps TRBD1 (6 bases). CDR3 length equals 15 residues. The CDR3 DNA is TGTACCAGCAGTACCTCGACAGGAAGACCCTACGATCAGTATTTC. It codes for CTSSTSTGRPYDQYF.

With regard to this clonotype: One junction end disagrees with the germline gene, perhaps due to a read error. The V and J genes are TRBV11-2 and TRBJ1-1; possible D gene TRBD1, 5 bases. Germline lookup yields CDR1 SGHAT and CDR2 FQNNGV. CDR3 size: 20 residues. The CDR3 bases are TGTGCCAGCGGCTTGGCAGGGTTGGGGCTTGGGGATTTATTGAACACTGAAGCTTTCTTT. This translates into CASGLAGLGLGDLLNTEAFF.

The chain links TRBV11-1 to TRBJ2-5; 7 nucleotides line up with TRBD1. The CDR3 is 13 amino acids. Germline V CDR1 and CDR2: SGHAT, FQDESV (reference sequence). V shed 9 bases and J 5 bases; nucleotides not matched to a gene: 9. The CDR3 sequence: CASATGLSETQYF. The CDR3 coding sequence is TGTGCCAGTGCGACAGGGCTTTCGGAGACCCAGTACTTC.

The rearrangement links TRBV20-1 to TRBJ2-7; a possible D gene is TRBD2 (6 bases). The CDR3 length is 16 residues. Germline V gene lookup returns CDR1 DFQATT and CDR2 SNEGSKA (reference sequence). Trimming removed 2 bases at V and 0 bases at J, with 17 bases between. The DNA for the CDR3 is TGCAGTGCTAGACCTATTAGCGGACTGAGCTCCTACGAGCAGTACTTC. This codes for CSARPISGLSSYEQYF.

A word on this clonotype: Given the absence of the conserved phenylalanine or tryptophan at the CDR3 end, a read error is likely. This sequence joins TRBV6-2 or TRBV6-3 and TRBJ2-7; no reliable D call. The germline V gene has CDR1 MNHEY and CDR2 SVGEGT. The CDR3 runs 14 residues. CDR3 residues: CASSYGVSSYGQYL. The CDR3 coding sequence is TGTGCCAGCAGTTACGGGGTTAGCTCCTACGGGCAGTACTTG.

About this clonotype: A junction end diverges from the germline sequence, so it may reflect a read error. The chain employs TRBV11-3 and TRBJ1-1, with 7 bases lining up with TRBD1. The CDR3 is made up of 16 amino acids. In germline, CDR1 is SGHNT, CDR2 YENEEA. Here the CDR3 DNA reads TGTGCCAACAGCTTCAGGGACAGAACCCTGGACACTGAAGTTTTCTTT. Its protein product is CANSFRDRTLDTEVFF.

A note on this clonotype: A read error is possible here, since a much larger clone lies one base away. The V gene is TRBV30, the J gene TRBJ1-1; a possible D gene is TRBD1 (5 bases). V lost 4 bases and J lost 0, with 9 bases in between. The CDR3 spans 13 residues. CDR1 is GTSNPN, CDR2 SVGIG, per germline (reference sequence). This chain's CDR3 is CAWKPGLNTEAFF. The CDR3, as DNA: TGTGCCTGGAAGCCGGGACTGAACACTGAAGCTTTCTTT.

About this clonotype: It may be a read error: a sequence one base away is much more abundant. The chain combines TRBV28 with TRBJ1-3; no reliable D call. Trimming pared 7 bases from V and 4 bases from J, leaving 14 bases between. Germline assignment: CDR1 MDHEN and CDR2 SYDVKM. The CDR3 loop spans 14 amino acids. The CDR3 bases are TGTGCCAGCACTTCAGGATCATGGGGAAACACCATATATTTT. This translates into CASTSGSWGNTIYF.

About this clonotype itself: The conserved final phenylalanine or tryptophan is absent from the CDR3, which likely points to a read error. The chain uses TRBV5-6 and TRBJ2-7, with TRBD1 as a possible D gene (6 bases). The germline CDR1 and CDR2 sequences are SGHDT and YYEEEE. Trimming stripped 5 bases from V and 2 bases from J, with 20 bases between. This CDR3 comprises 16 residues. The CDR3 DNA reads as TGTGCCAGCAGATCCGTTGTCCGAGACAGGACCTACGAGCAGTACATC. Translating gives CASRSVVRDRTYEQYI.

This clonotype was picked up a small number of times. A much larger clonotype is one base distant, so this may be a read error. This likely comes from a read error, as the CDR3 has no conserved phenylalanine or tryptophan at its end. V is TRBV29-1 and J is TRBJ1-2; no clear D gene. The ends were cut back, 7 bases at V and 0 bases at J, with 15 bases in the middle. The length of the CDR3 is 14 residues. The germline V gene has CDR1 SQVTM and CDR2 ANQGSEA. CDR3 coding DNA: TGCAGCGCCGAGAGAGGGAAGGCTAACTATGGCTACACCCTC. It yields the protein CSAERGKANYGYTL.

Worth noting for this clonotype: Compared with germline, one end of the junction differs, possibly owing to a read error. The chain joins TRBV4-1 to TRBJ2-7, with 11 bases matching TRBD2. Germline CDR1 and CDR2: MGHRA and YSYEKL. This CDR3 is 16 amino acids long. CDR3 sequence (DNA): TGCATCAGCAGCCGGACACTAGCGGGAGATGGGGACGAGCTGTACTTC. Its protein product is CISSRTLAGDGDELYF.

Worth noting for this clonotype: At one boundary the junction diverges from the germline segment, which might be a read error. The chain is built from TRBV4-1 and TRBJ2-7; D may be TRBD1 or TRBD2 (5 bases each). CDR1 MGHRA and CDR2 YSYEKL come from the germline V gene. CDR3 length equals 15 residues. The CDR3 reads CASSPLGDKVYEQYF. In DNA form, the CDR3 reads TGCGCCAGCAGCCCATTGGGGGATAAAGTCTACGAGCAATACTTC.

The V call is TRBV6-5, the J call TRBJ2-3, with TRBD2 matching 10 bases. The germline V gene has CDR1 MNHEY and CDR2 SVGAGI. The CDR3 is made up of 14 amino acids. With 6 bases clipped from V and 11 bases from J, the junction kept 11 bases outside the gene matches. CDR3 sequence: CASSRTSGANKQYF. The DNA for the CDR3 is TGTGCCAGCAGCCGCACTAGCGGGGCGAATAAGCAGTATTTT.

On this clonotype itself: One end of the junction varies from germline; a read error may be responsible. The chain links TRBV6-1 to TRBJ2-1; D is possibly TRBD2 (6 bases). Germline V CDR1 and CDR2: MNHNS, SASEGT. The CDR3 extends over 17 amino acids. Written as DNA, the CDR3 is TGTGCCAGCATTGAAGACGTGGGACTCTTTGGCCACAATGAGCAGTTCTTC. Translated, it gives CASIEDVGLFGHNEQFF.

This clonotype appeared once. One end of the junction fails to match germline, which may point to a read error. CDR3 sequence (DNA): TGTGCTAGCAGGCCGGGACTAGCGACTATCGAGCAGCTCTTC. As protein: CASRPGLATIEQLF. The rearrangement uses TRBV6-5 and TRBJ2-1; 10 bases agree with TRBD2. This CDR3 spans 14 amino acids. CDR1 is MNHEY and CDR2 is SVGAGI in the germline V gene.

Only a few counts were recorded for this clonotype. The genes are TRBV20-1 and TRBJ1-5; no reliable D call. Trimming took off 5 bases at V and 3 bases at J, with 14 bases between the two ends. The CDR3 is made up of 14 amino acids. CDR1 is DFQATT and CDR2 is SNEGSKA in the germline V gene (reference sequence). This chain's CDR3 is CSAHIPGYNQPQHF. DNA for the CDR3: TGCAGTGCTCATATACCCGGGTACAATCAGCCCCAGCATTTT.

Points on this clonotype: Compared with germline, one end of the junction differs, possibly owing to a read error. The chain uses TRBV10-2 and TRBJ2-3, with a tentative D call TRBD1 (6 bases). This CDR3 has 14 residues. In germline, CDR1 is WSHSY, CDR2 SAAADI. The CDR3 spells CARTKGEFTDTRYF. The DNA of the CDR3 is TGCGCCAGAACCAAGGGGGAATTCACAGATACGCGGTATTTT.

This clonotype was observed a few times. The junction and the germline gene differ at one end; a read error may be behind it. CDR3 in DNA: TGCGACAGCAGTTCCGTCAGGAGTAGGGAGCTGTTTTTT. Amino acid sequence: CDSSSVRSRELFF. The V and J genes are TRBV10-2 and TRBJ2-2; D ambiguous. Germline CDR1 is WSHSY and CDR2 is SAAADI. The CDR3 has 13 amino acids.